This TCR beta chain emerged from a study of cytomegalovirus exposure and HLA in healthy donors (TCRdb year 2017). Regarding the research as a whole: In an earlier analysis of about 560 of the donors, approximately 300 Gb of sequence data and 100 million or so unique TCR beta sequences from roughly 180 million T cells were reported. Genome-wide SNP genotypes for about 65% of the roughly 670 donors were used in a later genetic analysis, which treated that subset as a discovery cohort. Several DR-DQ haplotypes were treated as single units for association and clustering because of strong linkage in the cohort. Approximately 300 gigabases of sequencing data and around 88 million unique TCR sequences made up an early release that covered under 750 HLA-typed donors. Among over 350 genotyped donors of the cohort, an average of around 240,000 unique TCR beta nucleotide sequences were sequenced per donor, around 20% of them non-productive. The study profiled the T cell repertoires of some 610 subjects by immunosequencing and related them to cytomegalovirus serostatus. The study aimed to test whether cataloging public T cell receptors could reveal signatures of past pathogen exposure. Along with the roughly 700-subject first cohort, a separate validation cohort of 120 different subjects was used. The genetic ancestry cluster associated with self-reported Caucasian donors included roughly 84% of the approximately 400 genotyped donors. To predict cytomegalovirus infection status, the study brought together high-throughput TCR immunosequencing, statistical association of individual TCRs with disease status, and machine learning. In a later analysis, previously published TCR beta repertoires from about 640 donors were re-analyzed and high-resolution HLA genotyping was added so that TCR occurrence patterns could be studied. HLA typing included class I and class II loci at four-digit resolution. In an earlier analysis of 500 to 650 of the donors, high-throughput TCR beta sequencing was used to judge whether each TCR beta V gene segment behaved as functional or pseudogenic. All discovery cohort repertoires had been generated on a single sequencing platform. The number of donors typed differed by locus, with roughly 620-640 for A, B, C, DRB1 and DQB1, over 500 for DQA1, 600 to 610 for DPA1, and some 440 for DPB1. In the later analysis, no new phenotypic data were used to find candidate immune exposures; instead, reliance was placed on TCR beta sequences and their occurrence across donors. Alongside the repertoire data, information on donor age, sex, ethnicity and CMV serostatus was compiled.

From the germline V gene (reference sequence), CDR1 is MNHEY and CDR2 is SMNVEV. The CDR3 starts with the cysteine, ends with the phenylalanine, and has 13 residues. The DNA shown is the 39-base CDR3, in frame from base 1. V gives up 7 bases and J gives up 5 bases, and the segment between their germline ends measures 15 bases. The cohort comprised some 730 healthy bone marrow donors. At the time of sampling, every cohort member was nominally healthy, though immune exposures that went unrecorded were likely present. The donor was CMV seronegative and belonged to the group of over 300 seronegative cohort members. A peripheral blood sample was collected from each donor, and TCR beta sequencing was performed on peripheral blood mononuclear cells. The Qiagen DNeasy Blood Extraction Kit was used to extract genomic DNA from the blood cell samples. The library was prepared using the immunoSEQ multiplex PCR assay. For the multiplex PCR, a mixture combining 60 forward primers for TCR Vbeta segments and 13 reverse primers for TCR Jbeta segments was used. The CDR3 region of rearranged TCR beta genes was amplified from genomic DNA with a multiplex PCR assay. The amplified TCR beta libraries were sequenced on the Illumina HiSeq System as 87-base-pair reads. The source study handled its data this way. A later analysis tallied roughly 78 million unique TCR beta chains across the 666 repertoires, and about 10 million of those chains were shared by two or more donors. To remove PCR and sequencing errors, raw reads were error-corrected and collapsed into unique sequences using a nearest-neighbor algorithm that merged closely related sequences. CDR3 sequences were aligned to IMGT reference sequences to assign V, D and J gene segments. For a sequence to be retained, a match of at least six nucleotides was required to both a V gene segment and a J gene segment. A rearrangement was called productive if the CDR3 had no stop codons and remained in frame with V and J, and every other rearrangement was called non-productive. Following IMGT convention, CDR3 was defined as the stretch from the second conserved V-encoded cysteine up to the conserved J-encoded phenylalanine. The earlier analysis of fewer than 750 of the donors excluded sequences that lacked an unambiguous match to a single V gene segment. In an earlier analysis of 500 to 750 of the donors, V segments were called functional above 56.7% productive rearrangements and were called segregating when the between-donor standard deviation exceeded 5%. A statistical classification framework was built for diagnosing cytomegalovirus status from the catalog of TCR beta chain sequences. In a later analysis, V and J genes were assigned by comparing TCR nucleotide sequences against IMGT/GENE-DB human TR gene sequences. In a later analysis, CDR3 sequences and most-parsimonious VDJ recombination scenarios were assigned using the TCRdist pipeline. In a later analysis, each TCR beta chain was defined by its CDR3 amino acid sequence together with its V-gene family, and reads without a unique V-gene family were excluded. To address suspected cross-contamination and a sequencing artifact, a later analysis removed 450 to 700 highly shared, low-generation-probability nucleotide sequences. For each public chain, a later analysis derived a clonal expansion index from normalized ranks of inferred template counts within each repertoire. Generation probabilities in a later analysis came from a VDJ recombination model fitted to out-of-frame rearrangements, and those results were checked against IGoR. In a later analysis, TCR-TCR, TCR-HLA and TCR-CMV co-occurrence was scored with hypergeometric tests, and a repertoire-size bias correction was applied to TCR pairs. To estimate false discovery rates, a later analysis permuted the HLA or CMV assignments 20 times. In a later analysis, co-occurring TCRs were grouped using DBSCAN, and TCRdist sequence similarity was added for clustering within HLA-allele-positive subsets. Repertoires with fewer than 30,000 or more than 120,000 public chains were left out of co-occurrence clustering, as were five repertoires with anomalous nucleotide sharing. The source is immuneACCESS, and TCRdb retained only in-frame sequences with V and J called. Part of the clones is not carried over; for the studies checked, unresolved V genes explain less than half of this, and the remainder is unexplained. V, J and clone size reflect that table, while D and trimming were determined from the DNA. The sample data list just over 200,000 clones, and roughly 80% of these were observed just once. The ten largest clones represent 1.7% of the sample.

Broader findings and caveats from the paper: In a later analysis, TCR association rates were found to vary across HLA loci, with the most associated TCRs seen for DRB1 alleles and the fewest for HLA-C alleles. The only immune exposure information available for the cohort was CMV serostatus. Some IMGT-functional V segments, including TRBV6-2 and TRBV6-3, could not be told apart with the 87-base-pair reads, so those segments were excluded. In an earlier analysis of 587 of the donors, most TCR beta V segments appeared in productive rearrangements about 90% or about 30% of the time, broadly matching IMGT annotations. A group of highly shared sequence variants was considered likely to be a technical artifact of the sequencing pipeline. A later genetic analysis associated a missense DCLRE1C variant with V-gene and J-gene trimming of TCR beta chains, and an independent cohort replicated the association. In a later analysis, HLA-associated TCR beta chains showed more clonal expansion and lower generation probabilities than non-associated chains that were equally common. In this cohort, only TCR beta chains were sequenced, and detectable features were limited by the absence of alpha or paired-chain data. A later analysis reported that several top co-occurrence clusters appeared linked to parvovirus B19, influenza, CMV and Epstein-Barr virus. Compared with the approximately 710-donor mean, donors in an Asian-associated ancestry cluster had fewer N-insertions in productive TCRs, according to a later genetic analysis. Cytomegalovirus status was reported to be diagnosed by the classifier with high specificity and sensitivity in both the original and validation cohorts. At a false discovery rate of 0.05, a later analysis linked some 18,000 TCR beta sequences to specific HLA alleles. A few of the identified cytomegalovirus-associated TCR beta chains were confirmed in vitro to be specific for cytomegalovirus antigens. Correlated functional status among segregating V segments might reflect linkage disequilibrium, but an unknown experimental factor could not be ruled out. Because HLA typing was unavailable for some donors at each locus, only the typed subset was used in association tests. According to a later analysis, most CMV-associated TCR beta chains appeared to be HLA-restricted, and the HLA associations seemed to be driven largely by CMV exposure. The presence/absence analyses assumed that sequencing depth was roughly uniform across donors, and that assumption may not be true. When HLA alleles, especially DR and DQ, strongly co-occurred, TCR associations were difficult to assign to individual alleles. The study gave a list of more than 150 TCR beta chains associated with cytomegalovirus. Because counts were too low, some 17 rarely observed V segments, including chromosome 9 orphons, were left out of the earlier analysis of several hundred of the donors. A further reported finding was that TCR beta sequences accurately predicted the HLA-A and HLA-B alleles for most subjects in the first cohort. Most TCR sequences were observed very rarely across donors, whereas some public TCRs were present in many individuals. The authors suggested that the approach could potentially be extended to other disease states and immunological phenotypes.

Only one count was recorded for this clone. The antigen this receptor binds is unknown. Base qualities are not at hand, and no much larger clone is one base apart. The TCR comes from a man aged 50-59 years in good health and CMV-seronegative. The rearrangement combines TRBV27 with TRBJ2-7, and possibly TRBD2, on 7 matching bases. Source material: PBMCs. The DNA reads TGTGCCAGCAAGGGGGGGCCGGTCCACGAGCAGTACTTC. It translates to CASKGGPVHEQYF.